This T cell receptor (beta chain) appears in the sequencing data of a study of T-cell memory formation after mild COVID-19 (dated by TCRdb to about 2021). Regarding the study in general: Most TCR sequence clusters were specific to one of the two donors. Longitudinal TCRalpha and TCRbeta repertoire sequencing tracked T-cell clones expanding and contracting after mild COVID-19 in a couple of donors. Two young, previously healthy adult volunteers, one female and one male, were included in the cohort.

Sequencing took place on an Illumina NovaSeq 6000. TCRalpha and TCRbeta cDNA libraries were built by 5'RACE with constant-segment primers, adding sample barcodes and unique molecular identifiers. RNA was extracted from every sample with Trizol reagent. Libraries were amplified in two PCR steps, with a second sample barcode and Illumina TruSeq adapters added in the second step. Sequencing of the libraries was done on an Illumina NovaSeq, producing 2 x 150 bp paired-end reads. Per the source publication's procedure: With migec v1.2.7, reads were demultiplexed and then collapsed into UMI-guided consensus sequences. Using mixcr v2.1.11, UMI consensuses were aligned to TRA and TRB V and J templates and then assembled into clonotypes. A clonotype was counted as expanded or contracted only when both edgeR and NoisET called the clonotype significant, with the noise models trained on biological replicates. edgeR calls used a false discovery rate-adjusted p below 0.01 and a log2 fold-change threshold of 1. As an exploratory analysis of dynamics, max-normalized trajectories of the 1000 most abundant clonotypes were examined with PCA combined with hierarchical clustering. Separately sequenced CD4+ and CD8+ repertoires were used to assign a CD4 or CD8 phenotype to each responding clone. TCRdb handled the public reads itself, with Q25 trimming in fastp and clone calling in MiXCR, and kept productive beta chains. CDR3 protein duplicates are merged, each entry listing the most common genes and DNA. The V and J calls were determined by TCRdb, not by the authors. Recorded for this sample are some 350,000 distinct CDR3 sequences; over 10% of them occurred a single time. The ten largest clones take up around 21% of the sample.

This clonotype has more than one count but fewer than ten. There is no known antigen for this receptor. Base qualities are not provided; no much larger clone lies one nucleotide away. Paper-wide results and their limitations: Contracting CD4+ clones appeared mostly in the CM and EM memory subsets, whereas CD8+ clones were enriched in EMRA. Whether the second-wave clones peaking on day 37 were SARS-CoV-2 specific was not confirmed. Balanced CD4/CD8 phenotypes were observed for clones contracting from day 15 to 85, whereas a bias towards CD4+ was observed for a second wave of clones expanding from day 15 to 37. Some responding clones were found in pre-infection memory, which suggests that pre-existing cross-reactive memory T cells took part in the SARS-CoV-2 response. Only two mild cases were covered by the study, and larger cohorts that include severe cases with pre-infection samples were considered necessary.

PBMCs were isolated by Ficoll-Paque density gradient centrifugation. The junction shows trimming of 2 bases on V and 2 bases on J, and the gene matches do not reach 7 bases of it. Looking up the germline V gene (reference sequence) yields CDR1 SEHNR and CDR2 FQNEAQ. The CDR3 runs 17 amino acids, cysteine and phenylalanine included. Of the read, only the CDR3 DNA is kept; its 51 bases are in frame from base 1. The sequencing input was PBMCs or a T cell subset sorted from them (not recorded which). This receptor was taken from a man between 18 and 35 years old who had mild COVID-19 (a few samples of this study predate the infection). The sample titles of this study are shuffled in the database, so cell type and time point are left out; the donor was told from shared clones. The receptor chain draws on TRBV7-9 and TRBJ2-1; the junction holds 9 bases that match TRBD2. The CDR3 is CASSLLRRGGTYNEQFF. The DNA is TGTGCCAGCAGCTTACTGAGGCGGGGGGGTACCTACAATGAGCAGTTCTTC.